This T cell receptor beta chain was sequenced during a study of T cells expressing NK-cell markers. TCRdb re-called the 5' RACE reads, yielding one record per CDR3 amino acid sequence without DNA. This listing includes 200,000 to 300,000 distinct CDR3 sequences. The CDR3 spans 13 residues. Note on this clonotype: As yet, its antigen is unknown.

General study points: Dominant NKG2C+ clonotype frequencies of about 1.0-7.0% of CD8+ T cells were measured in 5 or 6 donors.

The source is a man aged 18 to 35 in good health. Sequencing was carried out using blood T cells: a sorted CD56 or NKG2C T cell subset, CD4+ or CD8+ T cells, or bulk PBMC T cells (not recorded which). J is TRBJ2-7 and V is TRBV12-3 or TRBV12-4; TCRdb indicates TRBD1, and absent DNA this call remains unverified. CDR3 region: CASPVIVTRGQYF.